The clone carrying this T cell receptor beta chain was picked up many times. The data are from a study of molecular identifiers for immune sequencing clone quantification. Between the trimmed V and J ends, which lost 0 bases and 1 base, there was a span of 10 bases. CDR1 and CDR2 from the germline V gene are LGHDT and YNNKEL (reference sequence). This CDR3 contains 16 residues. TCRdb redid the calling of the PCR reads with MiXCR, one entry per CDR3 protein. The sample lists about 630,000 distinct CDR3 sequences, 25% occurring once. This receptor was taken from a human donor in good health. Some libraries in this study had Jurkat cell RNA spiked in. The sample consisted of naive CD8+ T cells from blood, with Jurkat cell RNA spiked in. Subset indicated: FACS-sorted CD8+CD4-CCR7+CD45RA+ naive T cells. The chain carries TRBV3-1 and TRBJ1-3; no firm D call. The CDR3 DNA reads as TGTGCCAGCAGCCAAGATGGGCAAGGATCTGGAAACACCATATATTTT. Its translation is CASSQDGQGSGNTIYF. Filled out from reference TRBV3-1 and TRBJ1-3, the complete variable domain reads DTAVSQTPKYLVTQMGNDKSIKCEQNLGHDTMYWYKQDSKKFLKIMFSYNNKELIINETVPNRFSPKSPDKAHLNLHINSLELGDSAVYFCASSQDGQGSGNTIYFGEGSWLTVV.